The present TCR beta chain was sequenced within a study of control samples from healthy donors and cancer patients. V was cut by 6 bases and J by 8 bases, with 16 bases left in between. This CDR3 has 14 amino acids. Germline V gene sequence: CDR1 ENHRY, CDR2 SYGVKD. Clones were sequenced by immunoSEQ multiplex PCR, and TCRdb holds only the in-frame ones, with some missing. The sample has about 180,000 clones, around 90% seen once. The sequence came from a woman aged 45-65 years in good health. The chain recombines TRBV10-3 with TRBJ1-4; possible D gene TRBD1, 5 bases. Input material: blood. CDR3 residues: CAISETDDWEKLFF. The DNA for the CDR3 is TGTGCCATCAGCGAGACAGATGATTGGGAAAAACTGTTTTTT.